Sequencing of this T cell receptor beta chain was carried out in a study of blood T cell repertoires in COVID-19. Study overall: PBMCs, B-cell-depleted T cells, or T cells were the source of the cDNA or gDNA that made up the material.

The method was immunoSEQ multiplex PCR; TCRdb's version includes in-frame clones alone and lacks a portion of them. The sample includes 200,000 to 300,000 clones, around 88% of them seen just once. The CDR3 extends over 14 amino acids. CDR1 and CDR2 from the germline V gene are SGHNT and YYREEE (reference sequence). The germline V and J ends were trimmed by 0 bases and 4 bases, with 10 bases remaining between them. All enrollees were roughly 18 to 100 years old and from under 25 US areas. The receptor's source is a woman aged 45-65 years who had recovered from COVID-19. The sample consisted of PBMCs or T cells enriched from blood (not recorded which). The chain recombines TRBV5-4 with TRBJ1-2; D remains unclear. The CDR3, as DNA: TGTGCCAGCAGCTTGGAGCGGAACCCCTATGGCTACACCTTC. This gives the protein CASSLERNPYGYTF.